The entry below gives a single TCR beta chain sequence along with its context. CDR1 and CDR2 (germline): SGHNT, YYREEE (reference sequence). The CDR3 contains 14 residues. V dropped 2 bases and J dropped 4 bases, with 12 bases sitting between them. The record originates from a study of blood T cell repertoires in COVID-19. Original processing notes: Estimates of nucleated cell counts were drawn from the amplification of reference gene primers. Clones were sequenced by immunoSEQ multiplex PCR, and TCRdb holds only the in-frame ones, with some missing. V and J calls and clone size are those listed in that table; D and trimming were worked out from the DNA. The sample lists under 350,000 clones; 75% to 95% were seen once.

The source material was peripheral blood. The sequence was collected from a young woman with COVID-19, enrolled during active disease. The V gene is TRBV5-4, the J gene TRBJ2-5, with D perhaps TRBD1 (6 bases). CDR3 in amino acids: CASSLTGPGETQYF. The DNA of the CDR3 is TGTGCCAGCAGCTTAACAGGGCCGGGAGAGACCCAGTACTTC.